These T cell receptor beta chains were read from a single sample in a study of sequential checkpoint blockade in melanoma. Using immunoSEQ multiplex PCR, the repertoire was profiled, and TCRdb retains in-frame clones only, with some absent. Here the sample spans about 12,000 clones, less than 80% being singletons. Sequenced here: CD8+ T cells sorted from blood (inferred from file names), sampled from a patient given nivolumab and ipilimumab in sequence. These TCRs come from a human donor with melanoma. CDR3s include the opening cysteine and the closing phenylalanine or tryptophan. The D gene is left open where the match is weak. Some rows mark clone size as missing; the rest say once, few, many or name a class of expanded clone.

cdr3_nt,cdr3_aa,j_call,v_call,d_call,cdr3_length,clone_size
TGTGCCAGCAGCTTAGTGGACAGGGGTTACGAGCAGTTCTTC,CASSLVDRGYEQFF,TRBJ2-1,TRBV7-8,TRBD1,14,NA
TGTGCCAGCAGCCGGGGGAAAGCGGGAGTGCGAGAGACCCAGTACTTC,CASSRGKAGVRETQYF,TRBJ2-5,TRBV7-8,TRBD2,16,NA
TGTGCCAGCAGCTCGACGACAGGTTTAATTACACCCCTCCACTTT,CASSSTTGLITPLHF,TRBJ1-6,TRBV6-6,NA,15,few
TGCAGCGTTGCGTTTGGGCAGAGCTCCTACGAGCAGTACTTC,CSVAFGQSSYEQYF,TRBJ2-7,TRBV29-1,NA,14,NA
TGTGCCAGCAGTGAACGACTCAACACTGAAGCTTTCTTT,CASSERLNTEAFF,TRBJ1-1,TRBV25-1,NA,13,once
TGTGCCACCAGCAGACCGTCAGGGACAGAGATCTACAATGAGCAGTTCTTC,CATSRPSGTEIYNEQFF,TRBJ2-1,TRBV15,TRBD1,17,NA
TGCGCCAGCAGCCGCGCGGGACAGGGGGCCGGGGAGCTGTTTTTT,CASSRAGQGAGELFF,TRBJ2-2,TRBV4-1,TRBD1,15,NA
TGTGCCAGCAGCCAAGACGGAGGGAGGGGTTCCGATACGCAGTATTTT,CASSQDGGRGSDTQYF,TRBJ2-3,TRBV4-2,TRBD2,16,NA
TGTGCCAGCAGCGTATCACCGGCGAACACCGGGGAGCTGTTTTTT,CASSVSPANTGELFF,TRBJ2-2,TRBV9,NA,15,NA
TGTGCCAGCAGTTACTCAAACAGTAACTATGGCTACACCTTC,CASSYSNSNYGYTF,TRBJ1-2,TRBV6-5,NA,14,NA
TGTGCCAGCAGTCTAAGACAGAAGGCGGGGCCCCTCCACTTT,CASSLRQKAGPLHF,TRBJ1-6,TRBV6-5,NA,14,NA
TGTGCCAGCAGTGGCCTAGCGGGGGGCCCAGATGAGCAGTTCTTC,CASSGLAGGPDEQFF,TRBJ2-1,TRBV6-4,TRBD2,15,NA
TGTGCCAGCAAGCGGGAGGCAACAGATACGCAGTATTTT,CASKREATDTQYF,TRBJ2-3,TRBV6-6,TRBD2,13,NA
TGTGCCAGCAGTTTAGGGACAGGCGCACCCGCAGGTGAGCAGTTCTTC,CASSLGTGAPAGEQFF,TRBJ2-1,TRBV27,TRBD1,16,NA
TGTGCCAGCAGCTCCGGACTAGCGGGAAATCATGAGCAGTTCTTC,CASSSGLAGNHEQFF,TRBJ2-1,TRBV25-1,TRBD2,15,NA
TGTGCCAGCAGGCACCGGGACAGGGGGAAGAACACTGAAGCTTTCTTT,CASRHRDRGKNTEAFF,TRBJ1-1,TRBV2,TRBD1,16,NA
TGTGCCAGCAGCCCCTGGGGTACAGGGGGCCCTCAAGAGACCCAGTACTTC,CASSPWGTGGPQETQYF,TRBJ2-5,TRBV5-8,TRBD1,17,NA
TGTGCCAGCAGCGGAGGGGGACAGTTGGGAGCCTATGGCTACACCTTC,CASSGGGQLGAYGYTF,TRBJ1-2,TRBV9,TRBD1,16,NA
TGTGCCAGCAGCCAAGATATAGGCGGAGCCACTGAAGCTTTCTTT,CASSQDIGGATEAFF,TRBJ1-1,TRBV9,NA,15,NA
TGTGCCAGCACTAAAGTCAGGGCGCGGAACACTGAAGCTTTCTTT,CASTKVRARNTEAFF,TRBJ1-1,TRBV6-1,NA,15,NA
TGCAGCGTTGGAGGGGGCAGGTACAATGAGCAGTTCTTC,CSVGGGRYNEQFF,TRBJ2-1,TRBV29-1,TRBD1,13,NA
TGTGCCAGCAGTTCCTGGGACTCAGCGAACACTGAAGCTTTCTTT,CASSSWDSANTEAFF,TRBJ1-1,TRBV25-1,NA,15,few
TGTGCCAGCAGCACTCGGACAGGGGGCGATCAGCCCCAGCATTTT,CASSTRTGGDQPQHF,TRBJ1-5,TRBV11-2,TRBD1,15,NA
TGTGCCAGCAGCTCATGGTCTCGGGCAGGGGAATTTGAAGCTTTCTTT,CASSSWSRAGEFEAFF,TRBJ1-1,TRBV7-9,NA,16,NA
TGCGCCAGCAGCTCTTCCTACGAGCAGTACTTC,CASSSSYEQYF,TRBJ2-7,TRBV5-1,NA,11,NA
TGTGCCAGCAGCGTAGCTCCCAGCTCCTACAATGAGCAGTTCTTC,CASSVAPSSYNEQFF,TRBJ2-1,TRBV9,NA,15,NA
TGTGCCAGCAGCCGGACTAGCGGTCCCTACAATGAGCAGTTCTTC,CASSRTSGPYNEQFF,TRBJ2-1,TRBV27,TRBD2,15,once
TGCAGCGTTAAAAAACAGAACACCGGGGAGCTGTTTTTT,CSVKKQNTGELFF,TRBJ2-2,TRBV29-1,NA,13,NA
TGTGCCAGCAGCGCGGGACACGTCTATGGCTACACCTTC,CASSAGHVYGYTF,TRBJ1-2,TRBV9,NA,13,NA
TGTGCCAGCAGTGTTGGGACTAGCGGGAGTTACGAGCAGTACTTC,CASSVGTSGSYEQYF,TRBJ2-7,TRBV6-4,TRBD2,15,NA
TGTGCCAGCTCGTGGGACAGGGGGCGTGAAAAACTGTTTTTT,CASSWDRGREKLFF,TRBJ1-4,TRBV18,TRBD1,14,few
TGTGCCAGCAGCCGGTTGGCCGGGAGACTTCAAGAGACCCAGTACTTC,CASSRLAGRLQETQYF,TRBJ2-5,TRBV7-2,NA,16,NA
TGCGCCAGCAGCTTGGGCGGGACAGACTACAATGAGCAGTTCTTC,CASSLGGTDYNEQFF,TRBJ2-1,TRBV5-1,NA,15,NA
TGCAGCGCCGGAGTGACCACCGGGGAGCTGTTTTTT,CSAGVTTGELFF,TRBJ2-2,TRBV29-1,NA,12,NA
TGTGCCAGCGTCCCTGGGAGGGCCCCGGCCAATGAGCAGTTCTTC,CASVPGRAPANEQFF,TRBJ2-1,TRBV6-6,TRBD2,15,few
TGTGCCAGCAGCGCACCTTCGACAGGTTTGAACACTGAAGCTTTCTTT,CASSAPSTGLNTEAFF,TRBJ1-1,TRBV7-8,NA,16,NA
TGTGCCAGCAGCTTTCGGTTGGGGGAGGGTTCCTACGAGCAGTACTTC,CASSFRLGEGSYEQYF,TRBJ2-7,TRBV13,TRBD2,16,NA
TGTGCCAGCAGTTTGGGGGGATATAGCAATCAGCCCCAGCATTTT,CASSLGGYSNQPQHF,TRBJ1-5,TRBV27,NA,15,NA
TGTGCCAGCAGCACCTCGATCCCGGCGGGATACTCCTACAATGAGCAGTTCTTC,CASSTSIPAGYSYNEQFF,TRBJ2-1,TRBV7-6,NA,18,few
TGTGCCAGCAGTGAAGGTCAGCGGGGCGAAAAACTGTTTTTT,CASSEGQRGEKLFF,TRBJ1-4,TRBV2,NA,14,NA
TGTGCCAGCAGTGAGACCGACGGGTATAGCAATCAGCCCCAGCATTTT,CASSETDGYSNQPQHF,TRBJ1-5,TRBV6-1,NA,16,NA
TGCGCCAGCAGCCAGTCCAGCGGGAGCCCCTACGAGCAGTACTTC,CASSQSSGSPYEQYF,TRBJ2-7,TRBV4-1,TRBD2,15,NA
TGTGCCAGCAGATCGGGACAGGGCCCCTATGGCTACACCTTC,CASRSGQGPYGYTF,TRBJ1-2,TRBV6-5,TRBD1,14,NA
TGTGCCAGCAGTCCCAACAGGGTTGAAGCTTTCTTT,CASSPNRVEAFF,TRBJ1-1,TRBV27,NA,12,few
TGTGCCAGCAGCCCCGGGGGGCTTGGGGCCAACGTCCTGACTTTC,CASSPGGLGANVLTF,TRBJ2-6,TRBV9,NA,15,NA
TGTGCCAGCAGCTTAGACTCATCCTACGAGCAGTACTTC,CASSLDSSYEQYF,TRBJ2-7,TRBV7-9,NA,13,few
TGTGCCAGCAGCCTAAGCGAGGGTTCTGCGTACAATGAGCAGTTCTTC,CASSLSEGSAYNEQFF,TRBJ2-1,TRBV11-2,NA,16,NA
TGCAGCGTTTACACTCCCAGGGAAACGCGCTATGGCTACACCTTC,CSVYTPRETRYGYTF,TRBJ1-2,TRBV29-1,NA,15,NA
TGTGCCAGTAGTCCCAGGGCGGTGGACGGGGAGCTGTTTTTT,CASSPRAVDGELFF,TRBJ2-2,TRBV19,NA,14,few
TGCGCCAGCAGTGAGCCCCTGGCCCGCAATGAGCAGTTCTTC,CASSEPLARNEQFF,TRBJ2-1,TRBV10-2,NA,14,NA
TGTGCCAGCAGCTCTCATCAGGGGACGAACACCGGGGAGCTGTTTTTT,CASSSHQGTNTGELFF,TRBJ2-2,TRBV13,NA,16,once
TGTGCCTGGAGTGTCACCCAGGCCGCGGAGCAGTACTTC,CAWSVTQAAEQYF,TRBJ2-7,TRBV30,NA,13,NA
TGTGCCATCAGTGACCCGAGGCTAGCGGGAGAAGGGGAGCAGTTCTTC,CAISDPRLAGEGEQFF,TRBJ2-1,TRBV10-3,TRBD2,16,NA
TGTGCCAGTAGTCCGGGGATCTATGGCTACACCTTC,CASSPGIYGYTF,TRBJ1-2,TRBV19,NA,12,NA
TGCGCCAGCAGCTTGGCGTACGGGGATCTCGAAGCTTTCTTT,CASSLAYGDLEAFF,TRBJ1-1,TRBV5-1,NA,14,NA
TGTGCCAGCAGCCAGGGATCTGAAAAACTGTTTTTT,CASSQGSEKLFF,TRBJ1-4,TRBV2,NA,12,NA
TGCGCCAGCAGTGAAGCGAGACAGCTAACGGAGCAGTTCTTC,CASSEARQLTEQFF,TRBJ2-1,TRBV10-2,NA,14,NA
TGCGCCAGCAGTGGTCCCGGGACAGGTTACAATGAGCAGTTCTTC,CASSGPGTGYNEQFF,TRBJ2-1,TRBV10-1,TRBD1,15,NA
TGTGCCAGCAGACTAGCGGGATCAAATGAGCAGTTCTTC,CASRLAGSNEQFF,TRBJ2-1,TRBV14,TRBD2,13,few
TGTGCCAGCAGCGTGACTAGCGGGGGGGCTAATGAGCAGTTCTTC,CASSVTSGGANEQFF,TRBJ2-1,TRBV9,TRBD2,15,NA